The 28 T cell receptor beta chains below were found in one sample sequenced in a study of blood T cell repertoires in COVID-19. Profiled with immunoSEQ multiplex PCR; TCRdb holds only in-frame clones, not every one. Of some 99,000 clones listed, 70% to 90% are singletons. Sequencing input: peripheral blood. The source is a man between 65 and 85 years old with acute or convalescent COVID-19.

The chain recombines TRBV6-2 or TRBV6-3 with TRBJ2-5, with 7 bases fitting TRBD1. Germline values: CDR1 MNHEY, CDR2 SVGEGT. This CDR3 contains 16 residues. Trimming took 2 bases from V and 3 from J; bases not matched to a gene: 9. This chain's CDR3 is CASSYPDRRKEETQYF. For the CDR3, the DNA is TGTGCCAGCAGTTACCCGGACAGGAGGAAGGAAGAGACCCAGTACTTC.

The chain uses TRBV15 and TRBJ1-5; no definite D call. Trimming took 1 base from V and 4 from J, leaving 8 bases between them. The CDR3 is made up of 14 amino acids. Germline V gene data show CDR1 as LNHNV and CDR2 as YYDKDF (reference sequence). CDR3 protein: CATSRGFTNQPQHF. The DNA for the CDR3 is TGTGCCACCAGCAGAGGGTTTACTAATCAGCCCCAGCATTTT.

The chain uses TRBV9 and TRBJ1-2; a weak D match, TRBD1 (5 bases). Germline CDR1 SGDLS, CDR2 YYNGEE. The V end lost 3 bases, the J end lost 4 bases, and 19 bases lay between the germline ends. The CDR3 sequence is 16 residues long. CDR3 in amino acids: CASSGPSEGLVYGYTF. The CDR3 DNA is TGTGCCAGCAGCGGTCCCTCCGAGGGACTAGTCTATGGCTACACCTTC.

This sequence joins TRBV6-5 and TRBJ2-2, with D possibly TRBD1 on 6 matching bases. The V gene lost 0 bases and the J gene lost 7 bases, with 15 bases spanning the gap. From germline, CDR1 is MNHEY and CDR2 SVGAGI. CDR3 size: 16 residues. The CDR3 protein is CASSYSGAGVFGELFF. CDR3 nucleotide sequence: TGTGCCAGCAGTTACTCGGGGGCAGGGGTTTTCGGGGAGCTGTTTTTT.

This clone was recorded a few times. The V gene is TRBV28, the J gene TRBJ1-6; no clear D. CDR1 is MDHEN and CDR2 is SYDVKM in the germline V gene. The CDR3 length is 15 residues. Trimming stripped 5 bases from V and 6 bases from J, with 14 bases between. The CDR3 DNA is TGTGCCAGCAGTCCCTTGGGAGGCGCTAATTCACCCCTCCACTTT. Protein sequence: CASSPLGGANSPLHF.

This clone was recorded a few times. The chain couples TRBV19 to TRBJ1-6, with D maybe TRBD1 (5 bases). Germline CDR1 and CDR2: LNHDA and SQIVND (reference sequence). Trimming took off 4 bases at V and 8 bases at J, with 9 bases between the two ends. This CDR3 contains 13 residues. The chain's CDR3 is CASSTGGDSPLHF. In DNA form, the CDR3 reads TGTGCCAGTAGTACCGGGGGGGATTCACCCCTCCACTTT.

This chain links TRBV5-1 with TRBJ2-5; 14 nucleotides match TRBD2. This CDR3 has 15 residues. V trimming: 4 bases; J trimming: 5 bases; junction bases outside the gene matches: 4. The germline CDR1 and CDR2 sequences are SGHRS and YFSETQ. The CDR3 reads CASSVGLAGVETQYF. CDR3 bases: TGCGCCAGCAGCGTGGGACTAGCGGGGGTGGAGACCCAGTACTTC.

The V call is TRBV10-3, the J call TRBJ1-2; possibly TRBD1 for D (6 bases). The CDR3 spans 14 residues. CDR1 and CDR2 (germline): ENHRY, SYGVKD. V shed 9 bases and J shed 1 base, with 15 bases lying between them. CDR3: CAMPDRIDNYGYTF. The CDR3 bases are TGTGCCATGCCTGACAGGATCGATAACTATGGCTACACCTTC.

The rearrangement links TRBV27 to TRBJ1-1; 9 bases align to TRBD1. V dropped 7 bases and J dropped 6; count of bases not matched to a gene: 3. The CDR3 is 12 amino acids. In germline, CDR1 is MNHEY, CDR2 SMNVEV (reference sequence). CDR3 sequence reads: CASKQGAAEAFF. CDR3 bases: TGTGCCAGCAAACAGGGGGCTGCTGAAGCTTTCTTT.

This chain uses TRBV20-1 with TRBJ1-1, with unresolved D. The V end was cut by 3 bases, the J end by 3 bases, with 8 bases between. Looked up from germline, CDR1 is DFQATT and CDR2 is SNEGSKA (reference sequence). This CDR3 has 12 residues. The DNA of the CDR3 is TGCAGTGCTAGTAGAGGCGACACTGAAGCTTTCTTT. Encoded protein: CSASRGDTEAFF.

V and J are TRBV2 and TRBJ1-4; no definite D call. CDR3 length: 15 residues. Looked up from germline, CDR1 is SNHLY and CDR2 is FYNNEI. Trimming removed 3 bases at V and 8 bases at J, with 16 bases between. The CDR3 DNA reads TGTGCCAGCAGTGAGGGGAGCAGTAATAGAGAAAAACTGTTTTTT. Its translation is CASSEGSSNREKLFF.

The rearrangement links TRBV3-1 (or the pseudogene TRBV3-2) to TRBJ2-2; D is perhaps TRBD1 (6 bases). In germline, CDR1 is LGHDT, CDR2 YNNKEL (reference sequence). The CDR3 is made up of 17 amino acids. Between the trimmed V and J ends, which lost 6 bases and 1 base, there was a span of 18 bases. CDR3 sequence reads: CASSYRKTGLNTGELFF. CDR3 sequence (DNA): TGTGCCAGCAGTTATCGTAAGACAGGTCTGAACACCGGGGAGCTGTTTTTT.

The V call is TRBV19, the J call TRBJ2-1; 14 nucleotides match TRBD2. With 5 bases clipped from V and 6 bases from J, the junction kept 6 bases outside the gene matches. CDR3 length: 16 amino acids. CDR1 LNHDA and CDR2 SQIVND come from the germline V gene (reference sequence). The CDR3 DNA reads as TGTGCCAGTAGTTCCCGACTAGCGGGGGGGGTCAATGAGCAGTTCTTC. Encoded protein: CASSSRLAGGVNEQFF.

V and J are TRBV19 and TRBJ2-2, with 12 bases lining up with TRBD1. V lost 5 bases to trimming and J lost 3 bases; unmatched junction nucleotides: 7. The length of the CDR3 is 17 residues. Germline CDR1 LNHDA, CDR2 SQIVND (reference sequence). In DNA form, the CDR3 reads TGTGCCAGTAGTTCCCCCCGGGACAGGGGGCACACCGGGGAGCTGTTTTTT. Protein sequence: CASSSPRDRGHTGELFF.

This clone was seen a single time. The rearrangement joins TRBV19 to TRBJ2-3; TRBD2 is a possible D gene (6 bases). The germline V gene encodes CDR1 LNHDA and CDR2 SQIVND (reference sequence). V lost 5 bases to trimming and J lost 1 base, with 10 bases between them. The CDR3 length is 14 residues. The CDR3, as DNA: TGTGCCAGTAGTCCCTCGGGGGGCACAGATACGCAGTATTTT. Translation: CASSPSGGTDTQYF.

Concerning this clone itself: The sample has other DNA sequences that encode this CDR3 too. The chain has TRBV19 and TRBJ1-1, with a weak D call TRBD1 (5 bases). The CDR3 loop spans 13 amino acids. Germline CDR1 reads LNHDA; CDR2 reads SQIVND (reference sequence). Trimming left V 6 bases short and J 0 bases short, with 8 bases between. The CDR3 region is CASSSTVNTEAFF. As DNA, the CDR3 is TGTGCCAGTAGCTCGACAGTGAACACTGAAGCTTTCTTT.

The chain is built from TRBV7-3 and TRBJ2-5; 8 bases align to TRBD2. Looked up from germline, CDR1 is SGHTA and CDR2 is FQGTGA. The trim removed 5 bases at V and 5 bases at J, leaving 7 bases unmatched. This CDR3 comprises 14 residues. Here the CDR3 DNA reads TGTGCCAGCAGCCGTAGCGGGACCGGGGAGACCCAGTACTTC. It specifies CASSRSGTGETQYF.

V is TRBV5-4 and J is TRBJ2-7; D uncertain. From germline, CDR1 is SGHNT and CDR2 YYREEE (reference sequence). Trimming removed 2 bases at V and 3 bases at J, with 12 bases between. This CDR3 is 14 amino acids long. Here the CDR3 reads CASSFGQARYEQYF. CDR3 nucleotides: TGTGCCAGCAGCTTTGGGCAGGCGCGCTACGAGCAGTACTTC.

V usage is TRBV7-9 and J usage is TRBJ1-1, with D maybe TRBD1 (6 bases). Trimming shortened V by 2 bases and J by 1 base, and 11 bases separated the two germline ends. CDR3 length: 15 residues. Germline V lookup: CDR1 SEHNR, CDR2 FQNEAQ (reference sequence). The CDR3 DNA is TGTGCCAGCAGCTTACCGGCGGGGGCGAACACTGAAGCTTTCTTT. It translates to CASSLPAGANTEAFF.

The chain links TRBV10-3 to TRBJ1-4, with 10 bases that match TRBD1. Germline V gives CDR1 ENHRY, CDR2 SYGVKD. The CDR3 runs 14 residues. J was trimmed by 6 bases and V by 10 bases; bases with no gene match: 8. CDR3 amino acids: CATDPGTGDEKLFF. Written as DNA, the CDR3 is TGTGCCACGGATCCCGGGACAGGGGATGAAAAACTGTTTTTT.

The chain couples TRBV12-3 or TRBV12-4 to TRBJ1-2; D remains ambiguous. This CDR3 is built from 11 residues. Trimming took off 7 bases at V and 9 bases at J, with 12 bases between the two ends. For the CDR3, the DNA is TGTGCCAGCACCATTCGCGGCAGCTACACCTTC. It is translated as CASTIRGSYTF.

The chain joins TRBV18 to TRBJ1-4; maybe TRBD1 (6 bases). The germline V and J ends were trimmed by 5 bases and 0 bases, with 13 bases remaining between them. The length of the CDR3 is 16 residues. Looked up from germline, CDR1 is KGHSH and CDR2 is LQKENI. The DNA of the CDR3 is TGTGCCAGCTCAAGGACAGACGTAGCAACTAATGAAAAACTGTTTTTT. Encoded protein: CASSRTDVATNEKLFF. Based on the CDR3 plus reference TRBV18 and TRBJ1-4, the full variable domain is NAGVMQNPRHLVRRRGQEARLRCSPMKGHSHVYWYRQLPEEGLKFMVYLQKENIIDESGMPKERFSAEFPKEGPSILRIQQVVRGDSAAYFCASSRTDVATNEKLFFGSGTQLSVL.

The chain uses TRBV9 and TRBJ1-4, with D perhaps matching TRBD1 (5 bases). Germline V gene lookup returns CDR1 SGDLS and CDR2 YYNGEE. Deletions cut 0 bases from V and 2 bases from J, with 8 bases between. The CDR3 spans 15 residues. The CDR3 coding sequence is TGTGCCAGCAGCGTAGAGGGGTCGACTAATGAAAAACTGTTTTTT. Its protein product is CASSVEGSTNEKLFF.

The J gene is TRBJ2-5, the V gene TRBV3-1 (or the pseudogene TRBV3-2), with a weak D call TRBD2 (6 bases). Looked up from germline, CDR1 is LGHDT and CDR2 is YNNKEL (reference sequence). The CDR3 has 14 amino acids. Trimming took 0 bases from V and 5 from J, leaving 10 bases between them. The CDR3 DNA reads as TGTGCCAGCAGCCAAGATAGCGGAAGGGAGACCCAGTACTTC. Protein product: CASSQDSGRETQYF.

V is TRBV2 and J is TRBJ1-1, with D perhaps matching TRBD1 (5 bases). The CDR3 length is 15 residues. Trimming stripped 6 bases from V and 0 bases from J, with 14 bases between. Germline values: CDR1 SNHLY, CDR2 FYNNEI. CDR3 sequence (DNA): TGTGCCAGCAGAAAAGGGCAGGGTATGAACACTGAAGCTTTCTTT. Translation gives CASRKGQGMNTEAFF.

This chain uses TRBV2 with TRBJ1-5; D is perhaps TRBD1 (5 bases). V lost 8 bases and J lost 3, with 17 bases in between. Germline lookup yields CDR1 SNHLY and CDR2 FYNNEI. The CDR3 is 15 amino acids. The CDR3 region has the DNA TGTGCCAGCGGGAGCCGGGACTACCCCAATCAGCCCCAGCATTTT. Amino acid sequence: CASGSRDYPNQPQHF.

V usage is TRBV28 and J usage is TRBJ1-1, with D tentatively TRBD1 (6 bases). The CDR3 is made up of 17 amino acids. CDR1 MDHEN and CDR2 SYDVKM come from the germline V gene. Trimming removed 7 bases from V and 0 bases from J, with 21 bases in between. CDR3 DNA sequence: TGTGCCAGCACCCCTCTGCAGGGGCCGGGGATGAACACTGAAGCTTTCTTT. Its translation is CASTPLQGPGMNTEAFF.

The table lists this clone with a count of one. The chain joins TRBV5-1 to TRBJ1-1, with 7 bases that match TRBD1. Trimming took 1 base from V and 3 from J; bases not matched to a gene: 3. The V gene's germline CDR1 is SGHRS and CDR2 YFSETQ. This CDR3 comprises 14 residues. The CDR3: CASSLSGGYTEAFF. Written as DNA, the CDR3 is TGCGCCAGCAGCTTGTCAGGGGGGTACACTGAAGCTTTCTTT.